Sequencing of this T cell receptor (beta chain) was carried out in a study of early T cells in non-severe SARS-CoV-2 infection. The CDR3 loop spans 15 amino acids. Per the germline V gene, CDR1 is LGHDT and CDR2 is YNNKEL (reference sequence). The ends lost 0 bases at V and 3 bases at J; junction bases unmatched: 4. Each single cDNA molecule received a unique molecular identifier. TCRdb re-analysed the 5' RACE reads in MiXCR, keeping a single row per CDR3 protein. The sample carries 70,000 to 95,000 distinct CDR3 sequences, 8.5% to 10% recorded once. This rearrangement joins TRBV3-1 to TRBJ2-7; TRBD2 matches 8 bases. The material sequenced was whole blood. The receptor comes from an adult who was a healthcare worker with PCR-confirmed SARS-CoV-2 infection or an uninfected control (not recorded which). CDR3 coding DNA: TGTGCCAGCAGCCAAGACTCAGCGGGAGTCTACGAGCAGTACTTC. Translation gives CASSQDSAGVYEQYF.